This T cell receptor (beta chain) was obtained from a study of CD8+CD57+ T cells in acquired aplastic anemia. Patients chosen for sequencing had shown CD8+CD57+ cell expansion by flow cytometry. As a group, the patients uniformly had severe acquired aplastic anemia. Blood was sampled before the patients had received any therapy. Profiles of TCR beta VDJ and CDR3 were generated from a genomic DNA template. TCRdb processed the reads anew with MiXCR; each CDR3 protein has one entry. The sample lists roughly 220,000 distinct CDR3 sequences, about 62% occurring once. This CDR3 is 14 amino acids long. From germline, CDR1 is SGHVS and CDR2 FQNEAQ. The ends were cut back, 3 bases at V and 3 bases at J, with 12 bases in the middle.

The chain couples TRBV7-8 to TRBJ2-7, with D unresolved. This clonotype was obtained from a human donor with aplastic anemia. The sequencing sample was made of sorted CD4+, CD8+, or CD8+CD57+ T cells (not recorded which) from PBMCs. In DNA form, the CDR3 reads TGTGCCAGCAGCTTTACTGGGGTGAACTACGAGCAGTACTTC. This codes for CASSFTGVNYEQYF.